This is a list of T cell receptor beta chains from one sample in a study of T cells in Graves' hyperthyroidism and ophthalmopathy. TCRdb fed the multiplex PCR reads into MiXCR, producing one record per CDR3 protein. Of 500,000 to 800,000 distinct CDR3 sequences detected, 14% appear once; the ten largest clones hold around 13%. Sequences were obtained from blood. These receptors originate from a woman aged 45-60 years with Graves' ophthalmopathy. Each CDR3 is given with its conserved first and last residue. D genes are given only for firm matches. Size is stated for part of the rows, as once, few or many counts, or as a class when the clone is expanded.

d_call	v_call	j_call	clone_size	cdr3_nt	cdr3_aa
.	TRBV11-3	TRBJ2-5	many	TGTGCCAGCACGAAGGCGGGAGAGACCCAGTACTTC	CASTKAGETQYF
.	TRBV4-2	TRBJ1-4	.	TGTGCCAGCAGCCAAGACGGACGGGCGACGGCTAATGAAAAACTGTTTTTT	CASSQDGRATANEKLFF
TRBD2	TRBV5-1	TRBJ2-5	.	TGCGCCAGCAGCCTTATTAGCGGGAGCGAGACCCAGTACTTC	CASSLISGSETQYF
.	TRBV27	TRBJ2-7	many	TGTGCCAGCAAGGAATTTGGGTTGGGATACGAGCAGTACTTC	CASKEFGLGYEQYF
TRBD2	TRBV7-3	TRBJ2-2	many	TGTGCCAGCAGCTCGGGGGGGGTGACCGGGGAGCTGTTTTTT	CASSSGGVTGELFF
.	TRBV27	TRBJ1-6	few	TGTGCCAGCAGCTACAGCGATTATTCACCCCTCCACTTT	CASSYSDYSPLHF
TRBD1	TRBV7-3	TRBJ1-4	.	TGTGCCAGCAGCCTGCCGGGGACAGTACATAATGAAAAACTGTTTTTT	CASSLPGTVHNEKLFF
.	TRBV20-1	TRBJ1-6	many	TGCAGTGCCACGAGCTATAATTCACCCCTCCACTTT	CSATSYNSPLHF
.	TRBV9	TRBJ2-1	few	TGTGCCAGCAGCCCGAGCCCGCTGACTACCTACAATGAGCAGTTCTTC	CASSPSPLTTYNEQFF
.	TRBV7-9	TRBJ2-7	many	TGTGCCAGCAGCCCTCACGAGTCCTACGAGCAGTACTTC	CASSPHESYEQYF
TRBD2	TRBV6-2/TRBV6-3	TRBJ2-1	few	TGTGCCAGCAGTTACGGCGTTAGCGGGAGCAATGAGCAGTTCTTC	CASSYGVSGSNEQFF
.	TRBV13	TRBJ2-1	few	TGTGCCAGCACTATCCGGGACTACGGAGGGGGCCAGTTCTTC	CASTIRDYGGGQFF
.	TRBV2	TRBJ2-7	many	TGTGCCAGCGAGGGGGGATTGTCCTACGAGCAGTACTTC	CASEGGLSYEQYF
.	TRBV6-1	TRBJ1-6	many	TGTGCCAGCAGTGATGGAAGCTCCTATAATTCACCCCTCCACTTT	CASSDGSSYNSPLHF
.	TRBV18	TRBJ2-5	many	TGTGCCAGCTCACCACCGGGGACCCAGTACTTC	CASSPPGTQYF
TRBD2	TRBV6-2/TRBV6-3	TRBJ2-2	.	TGTGCCAGCAGTTACCACGCGGGAGCTGCCGGGGAGCTGTTTTTT	CASSYHAGAAGELFF
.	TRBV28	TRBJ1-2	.	TGTGCCAGCAGCATAGACGGCTATGGCTACACCTTC	CASSIDGYGYTF
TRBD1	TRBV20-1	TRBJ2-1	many	TGCAGTGCTAGAGAGGGACAGGGGTACAATGAGCAGTTCTTC	CSAREGQGYNEQFF
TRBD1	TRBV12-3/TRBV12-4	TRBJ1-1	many	TGTGCCAGTTCAACGGGACAGGGTCTGAACACTGAAGCTTTCTTT	CASSTGQGLNTEAFF
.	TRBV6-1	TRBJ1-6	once	TGTGCCAGCAGGAGGGACACGGCCTATAATTCACCCCTCCACTTT	CASRRDTAYNSPLHF
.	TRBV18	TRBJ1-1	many	TGTGCCAGCTCACCAACGGGACTTAATGAAGCTTTCTTT	CASSPTGLNEAFF
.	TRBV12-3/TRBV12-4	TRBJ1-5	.	TGTGCCAGCAGTCCCGGGACATCCCATCAGCCCCAGCATTTT	CASSPGTSHQPQHF
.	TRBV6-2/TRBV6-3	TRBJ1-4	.	TGTGCCAGCAGTCCCCGACTCCTAGGAAATGAAAAACTGTTTTTT	CASSPRLLGNEKLFF
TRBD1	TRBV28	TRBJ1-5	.	TGTGCCAGCCGGGAAGAAGGGACAGGGTTGCAAGGCAATCAGCCCCAGCATTTT	CASREEGTGLQGNQPQHF
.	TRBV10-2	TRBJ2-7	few	TGCGCCAGCACCGCACCCGGAGCAGGTTTGAGCGAGCAGTACTTC	CASTAPGAGLSEQYF
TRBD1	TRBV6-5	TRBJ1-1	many	TGTGCCAGCAGTTACACAGGGGCAGGGCCTGAAGCTTTCTTT	CASSYTGAGPEAFF
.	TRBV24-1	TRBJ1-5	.	TGTGCCACCACACAGATTTATAGCAATCAGCCCCAGCATTTT	CATTQIYSNQPQHF
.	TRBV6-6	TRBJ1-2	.	TGTGCCAGCAGTTACGTGAGGGACTATGGCTACACCTTC	CASSYVRDYGYTF
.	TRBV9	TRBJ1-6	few	TGTGCCAGCAGCCCGAAAGCGAAGGGGTTCGATTCACCCCTCCACTTT	CASSPKAKGFDSPLHF
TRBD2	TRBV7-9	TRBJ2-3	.	TGTGCCAGCAAACTAGCGGGAGTTCAAGATACGCAGTATTTT	CASKLAGVQDTQYF
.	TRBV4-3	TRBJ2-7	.	TGCGCCAGCAGCCCATCTCCGGACTTATACGAGCAGTACTTC	CASSPSPDLYEQYF
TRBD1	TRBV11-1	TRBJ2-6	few	TGTGCCAGCAGCTCCGGGACAGGGGGCACGGGGGCCAACGTCCTGACTTTC	CASSSGTGGTGANVLTF
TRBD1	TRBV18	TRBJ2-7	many	TGTGCCAGCTCATGGACAGGGGCGGACGAGCAGTACTTC	CASSWTGADEQYF
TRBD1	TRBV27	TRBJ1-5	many	TGTGCCAGCAGTTTATCGAGACAGGGCCAGCCCCAGCATTTT	CASSLSRQGQPQHF
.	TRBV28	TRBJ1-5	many	TGTGCCAGCAGTTTCGGGTCTCAGCCCCAGCATTTT	CASSFGSQPQHF
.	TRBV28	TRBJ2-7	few	TGTGCCAGCAGTTACTCCGGGCCACAGGCCTACGAGCAGTACTTC	CASSYSGPQAYEQYF
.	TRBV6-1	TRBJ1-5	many	TGTGCCAGCAGTGAATTGTCAGCCCTGGGGTATCAGCCCCAGCATTTT	CASSELSALGYQPQHF
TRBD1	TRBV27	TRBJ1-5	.	TGTGCCAGCACTACAGGGGTTCAGCCCCAGCATTTT	CASTTGVQPQHF
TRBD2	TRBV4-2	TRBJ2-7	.	TGTGCCAGCAGCCAAGGGAGCGGGACTAGCGGGTACGAGCAGTACTTC	CASSQGSGTSGYEQYF
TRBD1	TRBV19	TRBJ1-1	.	TGTGCCAGTAGTAAGCAGAGGGGGCGTATGAACACTGAAGCTTTCTTT	CASSKQRGRMNTEAFF